The clone carrying this T cell receptor (beta chain) was detected only once. Antigen unknown. There are 15 residues in the CDR3. CDR1 and CDR2 (germline): SGDLS, YYNGEE. V was trimmed by 0 bases and J by 5 bases, leaving 13 bases between them. The study ran its PCR with 60 Vbeta and 13 Jbeta primers. Method: immunoSEQ multiplex PCR; TCRdb's copy keeps in-frame clones and lacks some. The repertoire holds around 65,000 clones, with 55% to 75% as singletons. This sample stems from a study of cytomegalovirus exposure and HLA in healthy donors. Study-wide results and caveats: Productive rates of about 90% or about 30% were seen for most TCR beta V segments in an earlier analysis. Whilst most TCR sequences proved rare, a subset of public TCRs occurred across many donors. Indistinguishable V segments such as TRBV6-2 and TRBV6-3 were excluded.

The receptor was isolated from a man in his forties in good health and CMV-seropositive. This chain connects TRBV9 to TRBJ2-3; D uncertain. The sample comprised PBMCs. In DNA, the CDR3 is TGTGCCAGCAGCGTAGGGGCGTTTCTGGGAGATACGCAGTATTTT. Amino acids: CASSVGAFLGDTQYF.